This T cell receptor beta chain was obtained from a study of T cells after yellow fever vaccination. Findings and limits, study-wide: Reappearing after the booster were most of the clones from primary vaccination (about 96% CD4, 75% to 90% CD8). Across the CD4 and CD8 compartments, a small share of clonotypes was present in both. Repertoires sorted by FACS could include abundant clonotypes that are contaminants from the bulk population.

The study made its TCR cDNA through 5'RACE template switching. That step introduced a universal primer site along with UMIs. TCRdb reprocessed the 5' RACE reads with MiXCR, giving one entry per CDR3 protein. The repertoire includes about 340,000 distinct CDR3 sequences, almost 4% of them detected once, and roughly 26% sits in the top ten. This clonotype was detected ten times or more. What it binds is not known. At one end, the junction sequence differs from germline, possibly due to a read error. In germline, CDR1 is ENHRY, CDR2 SYGVKD. The CDR3 loop spans 12 amino acids. The V and J genes are TRBV10-3 and TRBJ2-3; D might be TRBD1 (7 bases). The clonotype was recovered from a man between 18 and 29 years old who received the YFV17D yellow fever vaccine. The sequenced sample was PBMCs, obtained 5 days after the yellow fever booster vaccination. CDR3: CASGGYGDTQYF. In DNA, the CDR3 is TGCGCATCAGGGGGGTACGGAGATACGCAGTATTTT.